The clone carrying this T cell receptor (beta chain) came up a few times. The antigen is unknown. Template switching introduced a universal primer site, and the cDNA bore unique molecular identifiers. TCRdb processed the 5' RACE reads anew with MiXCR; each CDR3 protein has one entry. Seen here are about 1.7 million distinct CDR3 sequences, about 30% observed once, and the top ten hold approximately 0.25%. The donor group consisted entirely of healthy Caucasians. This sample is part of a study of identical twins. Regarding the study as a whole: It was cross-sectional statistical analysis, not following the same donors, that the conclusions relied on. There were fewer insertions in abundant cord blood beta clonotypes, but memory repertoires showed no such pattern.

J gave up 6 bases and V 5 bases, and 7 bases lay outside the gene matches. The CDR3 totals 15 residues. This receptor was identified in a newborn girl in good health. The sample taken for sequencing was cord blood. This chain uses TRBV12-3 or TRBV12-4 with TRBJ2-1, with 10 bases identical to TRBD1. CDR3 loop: CASSVRQGAGNEQFF. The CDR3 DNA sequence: TGTGCCAGCAGTGTCAGACAGGGGGCCGGCAATGAGCAGTTCTTC.